The clone carrying this TCR beta chain turned up a few times. Primers: 60 V beta forward and 13 J beta reverse. The assay was immunoSEQ multiplex PCR, and TCRdb's table has in-frame clones only and misses some. This sample has tens of thousands of clones, with over 75% found just once. This specimen comes from a study of glioma-infiltrating T cells after dendritic cell vaccination. The length of the CDR3 is 15 residues. V dropped 0 bases and J dropped 6 bases, with 13 bases sitting between them. Germline CDR1 reads SGDLS; CDR2 reads YYNGEE. The gene calls are TRBV9 and TRBJ1-5; D is ambiguous. The receptor was derived from a human donor with glioblastoma. Sequenced material: blood, taken before dendritic cell vaccination. Here the CDR3 DNA reads TGTGCCAGCAGCGTAGGCATGGAGCCCCCTCAGCCCCAGCATTTT. Its translation is CASSVGMEPPQPQHF.